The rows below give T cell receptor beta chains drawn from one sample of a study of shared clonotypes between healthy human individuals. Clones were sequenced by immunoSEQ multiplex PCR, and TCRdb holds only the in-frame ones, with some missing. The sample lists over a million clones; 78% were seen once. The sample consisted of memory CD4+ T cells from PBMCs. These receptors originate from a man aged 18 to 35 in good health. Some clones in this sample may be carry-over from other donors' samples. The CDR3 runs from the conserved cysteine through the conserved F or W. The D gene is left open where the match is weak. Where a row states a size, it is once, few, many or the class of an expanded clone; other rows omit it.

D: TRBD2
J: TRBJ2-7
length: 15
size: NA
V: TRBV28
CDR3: CASNIGLAEAYEQYF
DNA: TGTGCCAGCAACATTGGACTAGCGGAGGCCTACGAGCAGTACTTC

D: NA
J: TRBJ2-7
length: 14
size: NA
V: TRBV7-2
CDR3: CASSLGRGSYEQYF
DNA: TGTGCCAGCAGCTTAGGCAGGGGTTCCTACGAGCAGTACTTC

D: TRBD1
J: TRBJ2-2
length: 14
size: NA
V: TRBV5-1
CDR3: CASSRDRGPEELFF
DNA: TGCGCCAGCAGCCGAGACAGGGGCCCCGAGGAGCTGTTTTTT

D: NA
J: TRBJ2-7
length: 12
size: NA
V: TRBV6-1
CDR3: CASRQGSYEQYF
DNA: TGTGCCAGCCGCCAGGGTAGCTACGAGCAGTACTTC

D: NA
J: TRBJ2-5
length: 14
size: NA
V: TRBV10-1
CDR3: CASSEGTAGATQYF
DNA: TGCGCCAGCAGTGAGGGGACTGCGGGGGCGACCCAGTACTTC

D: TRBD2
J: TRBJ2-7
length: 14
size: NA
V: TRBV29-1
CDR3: CSVEGTSGSIEQYF
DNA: TGCAGCGTTGAGGGGACTAGCGGGAGTATCGAGCAGTACTTC

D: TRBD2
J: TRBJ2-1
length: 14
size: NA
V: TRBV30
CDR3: CAWSVSGSGRAAIF
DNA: TGTGCCTGGAGTGTATCGGGTAGCGGGAGGGCCGCGATCTTC

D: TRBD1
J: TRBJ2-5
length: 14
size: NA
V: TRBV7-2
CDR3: CASSRTYRGQTQYF
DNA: TGTGCCAGCAGTCGCACCTACAGGGGGCAGACCCAGTACTTC

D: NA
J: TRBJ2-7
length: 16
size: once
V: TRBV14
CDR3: CASSRGGVRRSYEQYF
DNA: TGTGCCAGCAGCCGCGGAGGAGTCCGTAGATCCTACGAGCAGTACTTC

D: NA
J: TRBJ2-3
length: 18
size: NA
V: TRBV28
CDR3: CASSPWGVRGSGADTQYF
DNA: TGTGCCAGCAGTCCATGGGGGGTAAGAGGGAGTGGGGCAGATACGCAGTATTTT

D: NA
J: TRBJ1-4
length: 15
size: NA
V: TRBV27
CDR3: CASSDRPSSNEKLFF
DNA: TGTGCCAGCAGTGATCGTCCCTCTTCTAATGAAAAACTGTTTTTT

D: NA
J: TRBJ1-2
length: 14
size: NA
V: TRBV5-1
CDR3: CASSGGDGDYGYTF
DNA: TGCGCCAGCAGCGGCGGGGACGGGGACTATGGCTACACCTTC

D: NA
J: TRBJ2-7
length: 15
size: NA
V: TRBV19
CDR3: CASSIAGAPGYEQYF
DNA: TGTGCCAGTAGTATAGCAGGGGCCCCCGGCTACGAGCAGTACTTC

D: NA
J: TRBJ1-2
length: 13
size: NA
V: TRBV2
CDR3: CASSEGHRLSYTF
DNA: TGTGCCAGCAGTGAAGGACATCGATTAAGCTACACCTTC

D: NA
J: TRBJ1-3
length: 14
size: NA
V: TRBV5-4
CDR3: CASSSRDSGNTIYF
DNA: TGTGCCAGCAGCTCCCGCGATTCTGGAAACACCATATATTTT

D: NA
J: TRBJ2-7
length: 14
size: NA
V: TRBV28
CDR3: CASSRLTGIYEQYF
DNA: TGTGCCAGCAGCCGCTTGACAGGTATCTACGAGCAGTACTTC

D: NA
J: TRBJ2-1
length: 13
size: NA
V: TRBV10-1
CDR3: CASSESSDNEQFF
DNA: TGCGCCAGCAGTGAGTCGAGCGACAATGAGCAGTTCTTC

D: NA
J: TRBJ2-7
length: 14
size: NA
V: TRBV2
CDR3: CASSALRGSYEQYF
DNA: TGTGCCAGCAGTGCCCTCCGGGGTAGCTACGAGCAGTACTTC

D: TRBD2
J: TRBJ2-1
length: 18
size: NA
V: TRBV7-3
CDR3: CASSFGAPGTSGENEQFF
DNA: TGTGCCAGCAGCTTTGGGGCTCCCGGGACTAGCGGGGAAAATGAGCAGTTCTTC

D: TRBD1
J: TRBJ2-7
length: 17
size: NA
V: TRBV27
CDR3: CASRLRITGTGDYEQYF
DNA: TGTGCCAGCAGACTACGAATAACCGGGACAGGGGACTACGAGCAGTACTTC

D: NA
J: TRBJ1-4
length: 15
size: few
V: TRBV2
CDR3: CASSEGSRGSEKLFF
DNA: TGTGCCAGCAGTGAAGGTTCACGGGGGAGTGAAAAACTGTTTTTT

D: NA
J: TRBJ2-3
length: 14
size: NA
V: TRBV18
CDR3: CASSQTVLADTQYF
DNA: TGTGCCAGCTCCCAGACAGTTTTGGCAGATACGCAGTATTTT

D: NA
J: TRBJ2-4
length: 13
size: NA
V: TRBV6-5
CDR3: CASTAPQDLTQYF
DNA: TGTGCCAGCACGGCACCTCAGGACTTAACTCAGTACTTC

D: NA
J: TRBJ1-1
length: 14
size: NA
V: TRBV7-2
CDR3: CASSPGAANTEAFF
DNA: TGTGCCAGCAGCCCAGGGGCAGCCAACACTGAAGCTTTCTTT

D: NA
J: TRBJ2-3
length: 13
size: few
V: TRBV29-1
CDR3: CSVEDGGPDTQYF
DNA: TGCAGCGTTGAAGATGGAGGGCCAGATACGCAGTATTTT

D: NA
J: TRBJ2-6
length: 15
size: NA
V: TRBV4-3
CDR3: CASSGRSSGANVLTF
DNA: TGCGCCAGCAGCGGAAGGTCGTCTGGGGCCAACGTCCTGACTTTC

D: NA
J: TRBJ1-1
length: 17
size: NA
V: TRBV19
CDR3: CASSMFRGAGSGPEAFF
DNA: TGTGCCAGTAGTATGTTCCGGGGGGCCGGTAGTGGGCCTGAAGCTTTCTTT

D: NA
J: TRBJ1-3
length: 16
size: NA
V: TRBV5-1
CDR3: CASSLAGVASGNTIYF
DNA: TGCGCCAGCAGCTTGGCAGGGGTAGCCTCTGGAAACACCATATATTTT

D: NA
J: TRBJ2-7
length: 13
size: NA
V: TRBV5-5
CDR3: CASSLLVRHEQYF
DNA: TGTGCCAGCAGCTTGCTAGTAAGGCACGAGCAGTACTTC

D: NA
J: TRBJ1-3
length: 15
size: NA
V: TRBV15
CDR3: CATSRSIEQLSTIYF
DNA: TGTGCCACCAGCAGATCGATCGAACAATTGAGCACCATATATTTT

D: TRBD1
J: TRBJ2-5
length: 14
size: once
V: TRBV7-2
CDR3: CASSFTGDQETQYF
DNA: TGTGCCAGCAGCTTCACAGGGGACCAAGAGACCCAGTACTTC

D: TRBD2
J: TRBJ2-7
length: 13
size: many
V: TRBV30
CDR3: CAWSWGLDAEQYF
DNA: TGTGCCTGGAGTTGGGGACTAGACGCCGAGCAGTACTTC